This TCR beta chain was identified during a study of CD8 T cells in Susac syndrome. Reverse transcription of about 0.45 to 1 ug RNA was carried out with random hexamers. Amplification of TCR beta CDR3 was carried out by immunoSEQ multiplex PCR, which covered 54 Vbeta and 13 Jbeta segments. TCRdb independently ran MiXCR on the immunoSEQ multiplex PCR reads; one entry per CDR3 protein. Among a few hundred thousand distinct CDR3 sequences listed, about 91% were seen once. The CD8+ and CD4+ T cells were negatively isolated, with the TEMRA cells enriched by FACS. Germline loops: CDR1 SQVTM, CDR2 ANQGSEA. With 6 bases clipped from V and 3 bases from J, the junction kept 4 bases outside the gene matches. The CDR3 consists of 12 residues.

Sequenced input: CD4+ T cells from PBMCs. This receptor was obtained from a human donor with multiple sclerosis. The J gene is TRBJ1-1, the V gene TRBV29-1; TRBD1 aligns across 7 bases. The CDR3 DNA follows: TGCAGCGTCGGACAGGCCTACACTGAAGCTTTCTTT. Translating gives CSVGQAYTEAFF. Using reference TRBV29-1 and TRBJ1-1 for the parts outside the CDR3, the full variable domain is SAVISQKPSRDICQRGTSLTIQCQVDSQVTMMFWYRQQPGQSLTLIATANQGSEATYESGFVIDKFPISRPNLTFSTLTVSNMSPEDSSIYLCSVGQAYTEAFFGQGTRLTVV.